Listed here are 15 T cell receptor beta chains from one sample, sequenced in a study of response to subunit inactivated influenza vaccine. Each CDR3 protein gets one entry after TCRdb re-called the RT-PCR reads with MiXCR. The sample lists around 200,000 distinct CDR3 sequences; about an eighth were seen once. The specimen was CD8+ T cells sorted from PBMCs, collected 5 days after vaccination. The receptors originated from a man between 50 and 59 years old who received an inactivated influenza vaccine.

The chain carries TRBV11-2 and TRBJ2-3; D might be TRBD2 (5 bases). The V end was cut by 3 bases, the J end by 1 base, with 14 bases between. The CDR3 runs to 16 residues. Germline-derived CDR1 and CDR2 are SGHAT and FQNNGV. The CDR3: CASSFFPRRGTDTQYF. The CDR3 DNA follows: TGTGCCAGCAGCTTTTTCCCTCGGCGGGGCACAGATACGCAGTATTTT.

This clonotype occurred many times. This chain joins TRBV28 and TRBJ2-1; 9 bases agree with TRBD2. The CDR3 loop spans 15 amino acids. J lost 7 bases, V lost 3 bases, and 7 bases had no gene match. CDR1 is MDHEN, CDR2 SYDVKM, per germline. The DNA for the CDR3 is TGTGCCAGCAGTTTTGGCGGGAGGGCCACGAATGAGCAGTTCTTC. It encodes CASSFGGRATNEQFF.

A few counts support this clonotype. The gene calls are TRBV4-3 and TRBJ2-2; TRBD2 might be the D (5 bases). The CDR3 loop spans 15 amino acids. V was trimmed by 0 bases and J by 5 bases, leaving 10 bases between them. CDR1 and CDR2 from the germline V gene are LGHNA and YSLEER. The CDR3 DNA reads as TGCGCCAGCAGCCAAGATACGAGGAGGACCGGGGAGCTGTTTTTT. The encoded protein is CASSQDTRRTGELFF.

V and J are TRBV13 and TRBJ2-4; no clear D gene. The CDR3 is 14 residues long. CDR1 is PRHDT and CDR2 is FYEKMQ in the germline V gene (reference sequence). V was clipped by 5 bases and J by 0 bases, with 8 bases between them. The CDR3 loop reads CASSPNLAKNIQYF. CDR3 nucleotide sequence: TGTGCCAGCAGCCCGAATTTAGCCAAAAACATTCAGTACTTC. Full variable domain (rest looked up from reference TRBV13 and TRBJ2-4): AAGVIQSPRHLIKEKRETATLKCYPIPRHDTVYWYQQGPGQDPQFLISFYEKMQSDKGSIPDRFSAQQFSDYHSELNMSSLELGDSALYFCASSPNLAKNIQYFGAGTRLSVL.

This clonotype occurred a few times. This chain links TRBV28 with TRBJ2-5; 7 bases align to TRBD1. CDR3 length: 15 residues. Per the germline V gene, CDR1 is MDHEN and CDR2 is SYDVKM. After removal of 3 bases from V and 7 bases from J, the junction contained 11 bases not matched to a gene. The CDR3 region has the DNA TGTGCCAGCAGTTTTCATACAGGGGCAGGGGTGACCCAGTACTTC. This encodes CASSFHTGAGVTQYF.

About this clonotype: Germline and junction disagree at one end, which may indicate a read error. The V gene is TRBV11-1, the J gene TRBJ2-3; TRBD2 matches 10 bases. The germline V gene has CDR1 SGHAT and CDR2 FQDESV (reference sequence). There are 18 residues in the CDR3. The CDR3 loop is CASSVRSRLAGGADTQYF. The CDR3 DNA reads TGTGCCAGCAGCGTCAGATCAAGACTAGCGGGTGGGGCAGATACTCAGTATTTT.

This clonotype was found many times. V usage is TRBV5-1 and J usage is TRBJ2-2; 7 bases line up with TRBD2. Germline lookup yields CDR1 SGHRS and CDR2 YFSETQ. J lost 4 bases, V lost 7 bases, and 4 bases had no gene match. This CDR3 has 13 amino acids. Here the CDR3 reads CASAGDRTGELFF. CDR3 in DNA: TGCGCCAGCGCGGGGGATCGCACCGGGGAGCTGTTTTTT.

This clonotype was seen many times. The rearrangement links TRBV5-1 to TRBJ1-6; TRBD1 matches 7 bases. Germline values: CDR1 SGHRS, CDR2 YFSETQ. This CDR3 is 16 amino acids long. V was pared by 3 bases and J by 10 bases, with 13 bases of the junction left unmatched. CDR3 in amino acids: CASSSTGTVDGSPLHF. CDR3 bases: TGCGCCAGCAGCTCCACCGGGACAGTCGACGGGTCACCCCTCCACTTT.

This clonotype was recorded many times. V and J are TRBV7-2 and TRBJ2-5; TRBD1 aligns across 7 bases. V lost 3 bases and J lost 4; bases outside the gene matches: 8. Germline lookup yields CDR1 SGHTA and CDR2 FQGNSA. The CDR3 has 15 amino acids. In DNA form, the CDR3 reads TGTGCCAGCAGCTTTGGAATACAGGGGCTAGAGACCCAGTACTTC. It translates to CASSFGIQGLETQYF.

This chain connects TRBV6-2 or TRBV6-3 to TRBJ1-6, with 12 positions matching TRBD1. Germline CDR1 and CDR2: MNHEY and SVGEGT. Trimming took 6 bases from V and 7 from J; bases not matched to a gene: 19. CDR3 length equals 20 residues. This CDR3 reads CASSPRVFGTGGYLNSPLHF. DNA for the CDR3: TGTGCCAGCAGCCCCCGAGTCTTCGGGACAGGGGGCTATTTGAATTCACCCCTCCACTTT.

The DNA for the CDR3 is TGCGCCAGCAGCCAAGATCCCCCAGGGAGTCTTACCGGGGAGCTGTTTTTT. It translates to CASSQDPPGSLTGELFF. The chain links TRBV4-3 to TRBJ2-2; TRBD1 or TRBD2 may be the D gene (5 bases each). The CDR3 has 17 residues. Germline V gives CDR1 LGHNA, CDR2 YSLEER. The germline V and J ends were trimmed by 0 bases and 5 bases, with 16 bases remaining between them.

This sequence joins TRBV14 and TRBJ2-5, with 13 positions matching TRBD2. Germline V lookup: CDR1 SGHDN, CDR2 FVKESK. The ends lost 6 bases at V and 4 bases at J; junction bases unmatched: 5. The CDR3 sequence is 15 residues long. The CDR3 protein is CASRRTSGSGETQYF. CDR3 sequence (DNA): TGTGCCAGCAGGCGGACTAGCGGGAGTGGAGAGACCCAGTACTTC.

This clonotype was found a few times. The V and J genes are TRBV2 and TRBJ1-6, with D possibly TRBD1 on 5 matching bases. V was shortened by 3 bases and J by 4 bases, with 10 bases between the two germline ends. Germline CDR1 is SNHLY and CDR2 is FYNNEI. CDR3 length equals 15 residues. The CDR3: CASSDRGPYNSPLHF. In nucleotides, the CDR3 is TGTGCCAGCAGTGATAGGGGCCCTTATAATTCACCCCTCCACTTT.

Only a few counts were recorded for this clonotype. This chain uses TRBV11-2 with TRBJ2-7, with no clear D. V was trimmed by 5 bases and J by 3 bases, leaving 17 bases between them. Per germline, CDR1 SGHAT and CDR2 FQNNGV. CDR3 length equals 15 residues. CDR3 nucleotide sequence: TGTGCCAGCAGCCCGACATCCATCAGTATCTACGAGCAGTACTTC. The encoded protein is CASSPTSISIYEQYF.

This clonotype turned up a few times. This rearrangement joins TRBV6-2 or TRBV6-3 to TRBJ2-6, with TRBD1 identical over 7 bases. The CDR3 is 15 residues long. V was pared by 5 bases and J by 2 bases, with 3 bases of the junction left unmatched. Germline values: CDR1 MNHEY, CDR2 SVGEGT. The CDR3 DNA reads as TGTGCCAGCAGTCCTCAGGGGGCTGGGGCCAACGTCCTGACTTTC. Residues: CASSPQGAGANVLTF.